The 9 T cell receptor beta chains below come from one sample, sequenced in a study of blood T cell repertoires in COVID-19. TCRdb's table, derived via immunoSEQ multiplex PCR, lists solely in-frame clones and lacks some. The repertoire holds 250,000 to 350,000 clones, with more than 70% as singletons. What was sequenced was peripheral blood. Source of these receptors: a woman aged 30 to 39 with COVID-19, enrolled during active disease.

The chain has TRBV7-9 and TRBJ2-5, with D perhaps TRBD2 (6 bases). Deletions cut 2 bases from V and 5 bases from J, with 15 bases between. The CDR3 extends over 15 amino acids. Germline CDR1 SEHNR, CDR2 FQNEAQ (reference sequence). This CDR3 reads CASSLFGAGGETQYF. The CDR3, as DNA: TGTGCCAGCAGCTTATTTGGGGCTGGGGGGGAGACCCAGTACTTC. The full variable domain, completed using reference TRBV7-9 and TRBJ2-5, is DTGVSQNPRHKITKRGQNVTFRCDPISEHNRLYWYRQTLGQGPEFLTYFQNEAQLEKSRLLSDRFSAERPKGSFSTLEIQRTEQGDSAMYLCASSLFGAGGETQYFGPGTRLLVL.

V is TRBV9 and J is TRBJ2-3; perhaps TRBD1 as D (6 bases). Germline V gives CDR1 SGDLS, CDR2 YYNGEE. The CDR3 spans 13 residues. Trimming cost V 4 bases and J 2 bases, with 8 bases left between them. As DNA, the CDR3 is TGTGCCAGCAGCACAGGGTTCACAGATACGCAGTATTTT. Translating it yields CASSTGFTDTQYF.

The V call is TRBV19, the J call TRBJ1-5; no definite D call. The CDR3 sequence is 16 residues long. Trimming removed 3 bases at V and 0 bases at J, with 12 bases between. Germline V gene sequence: CDR1 LNHDA, CDR2 SQIVND (reference sequence). CDR3 nucleotides: TGTGCCAGTAGTATCCCTGGGCGGGGTAGCAATCAGCCCCAGCATTTT. This encodes CASSIPGRGSNQPQHF.

CDR3 bases: TGTGCCAGCAGTACCCTAGCGGGAGGATCCTACGAGCAGTACTTC. Its protein product is CASSTLAGGSYEQYF. The chain employs TRBV28 and TRBJ2-7, with TRBD2 matching over 11 bases. CDR3 length: 15 amino acids. Germline CDR1 and CDR2: MDHEN and SYDVKM. Losses at the gene ends were 5 bases for V and 1 base for J; bases not matched to a gene: 4.

The V call is TRBV5-5, the J call TRBJ2-2; no clear D. CDR3 size: 13 residues. With 4 bases removed from V and 6 bases from J, the gap between germline ends came to 10 bases. The germline gives CDR1 SGHKS, CDR2 YYEKEE (reference sequence). CDR3 sequence: CASSRDRAGELFF. DNA for the CDR3: TGTGCCAGCAGCCGAGACCGGGCCGGGGAGCTGTTTTTT.

This clone was counted a few times. The chain recombines TRBV9 with TRBJ1-1, with D possibly matching TRBD1 (5 bases). Germline V gene lookup returns CDR1 SGDLS and CDR2 YYNGEE. Trimming stripped 0 bases from V and 5 bases from J, with 11 bases between. The CDR3 has 14 amino acids. The CDR3 sequence is CASSVDGGRTEAFF. The CDR3 nucleotides read TGTGCCAGCAGCGTAGACGGGGGGAGGACTGAAGCTTTCTTT.

J is TRBJ1-2 and V is TRBV28; D not resolved. The V gene's germline CDR1 is MDHEN and CDR2 SYDVKM. CDR3 length: 14 residues. V was pared by 7 bases and J by 5 bases, with 17 bases between. This CDR3 is CASNRRTISYGYTF. Here the CDR3 DNA reads TGTGCCAGCAACCGCCGTACTATCTCTTATGGCTACACCTTC.

J is TRBJ1-2 and V is TRBV6-4; the D gene is possibly TRBD1 (5 bases). CDR1 and CDR2 from the germline V gene are MRHNA and SNTAGT. The CDR3 length is 16 residues. Trimming stripped 2 bases from V and 3 bases from J, with 16 bases between. In DNA form, the CDR3 reads TGTGCCAGCAGTGACGCCGGGTGGGAGGGGCACTATGGCTACACCTTC. Its protein product is CASSDAGWEGHYGYTF.

This chain uses TRBV19 with TRBJ2-2; no clear D. V was pared by 1 base and J by 1 base, with 4 bases between. The CDR3 totals 14 residues. Germline V gene sequence: CDR1 LNHDA, CDR2 SQIVND (reference sequence). The CDR3 spells CASSIAQNTGELFF. In DNA, the CDR3 is TGTGCCAGTAGTATAGCACAGAACACCGGGGAGCTGTTTTTT.